A single sample is the source of the 20 T cell receptor beta chains below, sequenced in a study of regulatory T cells in long-lasting Graves disease (dated by TCRdb to about 2021). Library preparation employed multiplex PCR. Instrument on record: Illumina HiSeq 4000. To build TCR beta libraries, CDR3 regions were amplified by Arm-PCR using iRepertoire HTBI primers. The public sequencing data were trimmed at Q25 with fastp and processed into clonotypes with MiXCR by TCRdb, which kept only in-frame beta chains. Under each unique CDR3 protein, matching rows form one entry showing the most common genes and DNA. This sample holds 600,000 to 800,000 distinct CDR3 sequences; about 32% were observed only once. The top ten clones comprise about 40% of the sample. This specimen's time point label, per the study, means: persistent/refractory GD, antithyroid drugs over 5 years with positive TRAb. RNA was extracted from PBMCs in TRIzol for both TCR sequencing and RNA sequencing.

Sequenced material: peripheral blood mononuclear cells (PBMCs), taken when the disease was refractory, from a patient treated with antithyroid drugs. The origin of the receptors is a female donor with Graves disease.

This sequence joins TRBV5-6 and TRBJ1-5; 12 nucleotides agree with TRBD1. Germline lookup yields CDR1 SGHDT and CDR2 YYEEEE. This CDR3 comprises 15 residues. Trimming cost V 4 bases and J 7 bases; bases outside gene matches: 6. CDR3 nucleotide sequence: TGTGCCAGCAGCCACTCCGGGACAGGGGGCCAGCCCCAGCATTTT. As protein: CASSHSGTGGQPQHF.

Only a few counts were recorded for this clonotype. J is TRBJ1-2 and V is TRBV29-1; D gene ambiguous. The germline V gene has CDR1 SQVTM and CDR2 ANQGSEA. The CDR3 length is 13 residues. The V gene lost 1 base and the J gene lost 2 bases, with 8 bases spanning the gap. The CDR3 DNA is TGCAGCGTTGAAGTGGCGGAGAACTATGGCTACACCTTC. Translating gives CSVEVAENYGYTF.

This clonotype was seen a few times. This chain connects TRBV20-1 to TRBJ2-7; D might be TRBD1 (6 bases). V was pared by 6 bases and J by 0 bases, with 15 bases between. This CDR3 is built from 14 residues. Germline assignment: CDR1 DFQATT and CDR2 SNEGSKA (reference sequence). The CDR3 here is CSAQTGLSSYEQYF. For the CDR3, the DNA is TGCAGTGCCCAGACAGGCCTGAGCTCCTACGAGCAGTACTTC.

This clonotype was counted between two and nine times. The chain has TRBV20-1 and TRBJ2-2; 10 nucleotides agree with TRBD1. Germline CDR1 is DFQATT and CDR2 is SNEGSKA (reference sequence). With V trimmed by 2 bases and J by 5 bases, 8 bases remained unmatched. This CDR3 comprises 16 residues. CDR3: CSARWDRGVRTGELFF. CDR3 in DNA: TGCAGTGCTAGATGGGACAGGGGCGTGAGGACCGGGGAGCTGTTTTTT.

V is TRBV5-4 and J is TRBJ2-2; possible D gene TRBD1, 5 bases. Deletions cut 3 bases from V and 6 bases from J, with 6 bases between. The CDR3 is 12 residues long. Germline CDR1 SGHNT, CDR2 YYREEE (reference sequence). The CDR3 is CASSYRPGELFF. CDR3 nucleotides: TGTGCCAGCAGCTACAGGCCCGGGGAGCTGTTTTTT.

V is TRBV20-1 and J is TRBJ1-1, with D possibly TRBD1 on 6 matching bases. The germline V gene encodes CDR1 DFQATT and CDR2 SNEGSKA (reference sequence). V shed 3 bases and J shed 8 bases, with 7 bases lying between them. The length of the CDR3 is 10 residues. Here the CDR3 reads CSASDREAFF. CDR3 DNA sequence: TGCAGTGCTAGCGACAGGGAAGCTTTCTTT.

This clonotype was counted ten times or more. The V gene is TRBV2, the J gene TRBJ1-5; unclear D gene. V was clipped by 6 bases and J by 3 bases, with 18 bases between them. Germline V lookup: CDR1 SNHLY, CDR2 FYNNEI. The CDR3 length is 16 residues. The CDR3 loop is CASSRRLERLNQPQHF. The DNA for the CDR3 is TGTGCCAGCAGCCGGAGACTGGAACGCCTCAATCAGCCCCAGCATTTT.

This clonotype was seen many times. V usage is TRBV12-3 or TRBV12-4 and J usage is TRBJ1-5; possible D gene TRBD1, 6 bases. With 6 bases removed from V and 5 bases from J, the gap between germline ends came to 11 bases. The CDR3 loop spans 13 amino acids. The CDR3 region has the DNA TGTGCCAGCAGGAGACAGGTGGATCAGCCCCAGCATTTT. Translation: CASRRQVDQPQHF.

V is TRBV7-8 and J is TRBJ1-6; 10 bases match TRBD1. Germline-derived CDR1 and CDR2 are SGHVS and FQNEAQ. The ends lost 3 bases at V and 9 bases at J; junction bases unmatched: 5. This CDR3 is 15 amino acids long. CDR3 region: CASSFEGQGLSPLHF. The CDR3 DNA reads as TGTGCCAGCAGCTTCGAGGGACAGGGGCTTTCACCCCTCCACTTT.

V gene TRBV11-2 combines with J gene TRBJ1-3; D call uncertain. This CDR3 region has 14 residues. Germline lookup yields CDR1 SGHAT and CDR2 FQNNGV. V gave up 1 base and J gave up 1 base, with 5 bases separating them. The CDR3 DNA reads as TGTGCCAGCAGCTTAGTCAGGTCTGGAAACACCATATATTTT. It is translated as CASSLVRSGNTIYF.

The chain is built from TRBV30 and TRBJ1-1; 8 positions agree with TRBD1. There are 14 residues in the CDR3. V was pared by 3 bases and J by 5 bases, with 8 bases of the junction left unmatched. The germline V gene has CDR1 GTSNPN and CDR2 SVGIG (reference sequence). The CDR3 protein is CAWSPGTGRTEAFF. DNA of the CDR3: TGTGCCTGGAGCCCCGGGACAGGTAGGACTGAAGCTTTCTTT. Together with reference TRBV30 and TRBJ1-1, the CDR3 gives the full variable domain: SQTIHQWPATLVQPVGSPLSLECTVEGTSNPNLYWYRQAAGRGLQLLFYSVGIGQISSEVPQNLSASRPQDRQFILSSKKLLLSDSGFYLCAWSPGTGRTEAFFGQGTRLTVV.

This clonotype was detected a few times. The J gene is TRBJ1-5, the V gene TRBV5-1; unclear D gene. The CDR3 extends over 15 amino acids. The V gene's germline CDR1 is SGHRS and CDR2 YFSETQ. The V end was cut by 0 bases, the J end by 3 bases, with 10 bases between. The DNA of the CDR3 is TGCGCCAGCAGCTTGGACGGGGTGGTCAATCAGCCCCAGCATTTT. Encoded protein: CASSLDGVVNQPQHF.

The chain is built from TRBV6-1 and TRBJ2-7; D assignment may be TRBD1 or TRBD2 (5 bases each). The CDR3 spans 15 residues. Germline CDR1 MNHNS, CDR2 SASEGT. The V and J ends lost 5 bases and 2 bases respectively, with 16 bases between them. CDR3 sequence: CASSPHLTGPYEQYF. DNA of the CDR3: TGTGCCAGCAGTCCCCATTTGACGGGACCCTACGAGCAGTACTTC.

This clonotype was counted ten times or more. CDR3 amino acids: CASSPTGLAGQETQYF. In nucleotides, the CDR3 is TGTGCCAGCAGCCCAACCGGACTAGCGGGACAAGAGACCCAGTACTTC. The rearrangement uses TRBV11-1 and TRBJ2-5; 12 positions match TRBD2. V trimming: 5 bases; J trimming: 2 bases; junction bases outside the gene matches: 6. The germline V gene encodes CDR1 SGHAT and CDR2 FQDESV (reference sequence). This CDR3 has 16 residues.

The rearrangement links TRBV12-3 or TRBV12-4 to TRBJ1-1; TRBD1 agrees at 9 bases. The CDR3 is made up of 14 amino acids. The J segment lost 6 bases and the V segment lost 6 bases, leaving 8 bases of the junction unmatched. CDR3 residues: CASSPIQGAPEAFF. In nucleotides, the CDR3 is TGTGCCAGCAGCCCAATACAGGGGGCTCCTGAAGCTTTCTTT.

This chain connects TRBV6-2 or TRBV6-3 to TRBJ1-2; TRBD1 matches 12 bases. Trimming cost V 6 bases and J 4 bases; bases outside gene matches: 9. Per germline, CDR1 MNHEY and CDR2 SVGEGT. This CDR3 contains 16 residues. In DNA form, the CDR3 reads TGTGCCAGCAGCCAGGGGGGACAGGGGGCTCTCTATGGCTACACCTTC. This sequence encodes CASSQGGQGALYGYTF.

This chain uses TRBV27 with TRBJ1-6; D call uncertain. Germline lookup yields CDR1 MNHEY and CDR2 SMNVEV (reference sequence). The CDR3 is made up of 17 amino acids. V dropped 5 bases and J dropped 0 bases, with 14 bases sitting between them. In DNA form, the CDR3 reads TGTGCCAGCAGTCCCCGCGGTTGGAGCTCCTATAATTCACCCCTCCACTTT. Translation gives CASSPRGWSSYNSPLHF.

The gene calls are TRBV19 and TRBJ1-5; D is uncertain. V lost 3 bases to trimming and J lost 0 bases, with 6 bases between them. Germline loops: CDR1 LNHDA, CDR2 SQIVND (reference sequence). The CDR3 loop spans 14 amino acids. CDR3 DNA sequence: TGTGCCAGTAGTATGTGGGATAGCAATCAGCCCCAGCATTTT. It encodes CASSMWDSNQPQHF.

This chain uses TRBV6-8 with TRBJ2-1; 13 nucleotides match TRBD2. Germline V gene data show CDR1 as MNHGY and CDR2 as SAAAGT. V lost 6 bases, J lost 7 bases, and 9 bases stayed unmatched. The CDR3 covers 16 residues. The DNA of the CDR3 is TGTGCCAGCAGCCTGACTAGCGGGAGGATTGGGAATGAGCAGTTCTTC. This gives the protein CASSLTSGRIGNEQFF.

The rearrangement joins TRBV29-1 to TRBJ2-2; TRBD1 matches 11 bases. Germline CDR1 SQVTM, CDR2 ANQGSEA. CDR3 length: 14 amino acids. V lost 7 bases and J lost 5; bases outside the gene matches: 6. The CDR3 loop reads CSAGQGAGTGELFF. In DNA form, the CDR3 reads TGCAGCGCTGGACAGGGGGCGGGGACCGGGGAGCTGTTTTTT.